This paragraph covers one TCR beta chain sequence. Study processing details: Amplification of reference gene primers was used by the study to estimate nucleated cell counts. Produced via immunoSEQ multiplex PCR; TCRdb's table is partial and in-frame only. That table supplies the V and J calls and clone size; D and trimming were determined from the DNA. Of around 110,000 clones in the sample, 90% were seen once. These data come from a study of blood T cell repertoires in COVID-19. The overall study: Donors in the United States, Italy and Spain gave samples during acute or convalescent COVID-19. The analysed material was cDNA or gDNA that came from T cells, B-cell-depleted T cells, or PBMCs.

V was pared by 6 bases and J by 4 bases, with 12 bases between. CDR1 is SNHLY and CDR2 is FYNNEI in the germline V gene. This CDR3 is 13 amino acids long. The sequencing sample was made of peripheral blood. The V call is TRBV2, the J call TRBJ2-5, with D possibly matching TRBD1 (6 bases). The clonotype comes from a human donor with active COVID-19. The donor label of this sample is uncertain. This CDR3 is CASSVQGLETQYF. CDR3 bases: TGTGCCAGCAGCGTACAGGGTTTAGAGACCCAGTACTTC.